This TCR beta chain was captured in a study of T-cell reconstitution after alpha-beta-depleted transplantation in children. Preparation of the TCRbeta library was carried out with unique molecular identifiers. TCRdb passed the PCR reads through MiXCR, listing each CDR3 protein once. The table has 80,000 to 95,000 distinct CDR3 sequences, roughly 8.4% seen once. Ten or more counts support this clonotype. The ends were cut back, 2 bases at V and 8 bases at J, with 17 bases in the middle. Germline V gene sequence: CDR1 SGHDT, CDR2 YYEEEE. The CDR3 has 15 residues. The rearrangement uses TRBV5-6 and TRBJ2-1; possibly TRBD2 for D (5 bases). Sequencing was performed on PBMCs from the stem cell graft donor, taken from the stem cell graft. The receptor was derived from a human donor who donated a stem cell graft to a child with congenital amegakaryocytic thrombocytopenia. The CDR3 DNA sequence: TGTGCCAGCAGCTTCTCTCTAGCCAGGAGAGATGAGCAGTTCTTC. This codes for CASSFSLARRDEQFF.